This passage covers 21 T cell receptor beta chains from one sample sequenced in a study of blood T cell repertoires in COVID-19. Assay used: immunoSEQ multiplex PCR; TCRdb lists only in-frame clones, some missing. The sample includes some 74,000 clones, about 80% of them seen just once. The specimen sequenced was peripheral blood. Every receptor here comes from a human donor in a cohort sampled during active COVID-19.

The CDR3 sequence is CATSINRGGYGYTF. CDR3 DNA sequence: TGTGCCACCAGCATAAACAGGGGGGGCTATGGCTACACCTTC. The chain employs TRBV15 and TRBJ1-2; 8 bases align to TRBD1. This CDR3 has 14 residues. After removal of 4 bases from V and 4 bases from J, the junction contained 5 bases not matched to a gene. CDR1 is LNHNV, CDR2 YYDKDF, per germline (reference sequence).

The CDR3 DNA reads TGTGCCACCGCTTTCCTCAGGGGGTTAAACACTGAAGCTTTCTTT. This encodes CATAFLRGLNTEAFF. The V and J genes are TRBV19 and TRBJ1-1, with TRBD1 matching 7 bases. CDR1 LNHDA and CDR2 SQIVND come from the germline V gene (reference sequence). The ends lost 10 bases at V and 2 bases at J; junction bases unmatched: 13. This CDR3 comprises 15 residues.

In DNA, the CDR3 is TGTGCCAGCAGCTCCCCCCGGCGGCCCAATGAGCAGTTCTTC. Translated, it gives CASSSPRRPNEQFF. The V and J genes are TRBV7-6 and TRBJ2-1; unclear D gene. The V gene lost 4 bases and the J gene lost 6 bases, with 13 bases spanning the gap. This CDR3 has 14 residues. Per germline, CDR1 SGHVS and CDR2 FNYEAQ.

The rearrangement links TRBV3-1 (or the pseudogene TRBV3-2) to TRBJ2-1; 7 bases are a match to TRBD1. The CDR3 consists of 15 residues. V shed 1 base, J shed 12 bases, and the junction held 12 bases outside the gene matches. Germline CDR1 LGHDT, CDR2 YNNKEL (reference sequence). The CDR3 region has the DNA TGTGCCAGCAGCCAAGGAAGGGGGCCTGTGCCCTGGCAGTTCTTC. Its protein is CASSQGRGPVPWQFF.

This chain joins TRBV30 and TRBJ1-2; D remains unclear. CDR3 length equals 13 residues. Germline V gene lookup returns CDR1 GTSNPN and CDR2 SVGIG (reference sequence). V was pared by 2 bases and J by 6 bases, with 13 bases between. CDR3 loop: CAWSSTQQNGYTF. CDR3 coding DNA: TGTGCCTGGAGTTCGACCCAACAGAATGGCTACACCTTC.

This clone came up a few times. This sequence joins TRBV27 and TRBJ1-5, with 9 nucleotides matching TRBD1. The CDR3 contains 15 residues. With 5 bases clipped from V and 7 bases from J, the junction kept 9 bases outside the gene matches. Germline V lookup: CDR1 MNHEY, CDR2 SMNVEV (reference sequence). The CDR3 DNA is TGTGCCAGCAGTCCCGGGACAGGGCGGGAACAGCCCCAGCATTTT. This encodes CASSPGTGREQPQHF.

J is TRBJ1-1 and V is TRBV28; weak D call: TRBD1 (6 bases). The CDR3 has 14 amino acids. Germline V lookup: CDR1 MDHEN, CDR2 SYDVKM. V gave up 8 bases and J gave up 6 bases, with 19 bases separating them. The CDR3 region is CASGLTGLKAEAFF. CDR3 bases: TGTGCCAGCGGATTGACAGGCCTTAAGGCTGAAGCTTTCTTT.

This clone was observed once. This rearrangement joins TRBV18 to TRBJ1-1; weak D call: TRBD1 (6 bases). With 6 bases removed from V and 3 bases from J, the gap between germline ends came to 17 bases. In germline, CDR1 is KGHSH, CDR2 LQKENI. CDR3 length equals 15 residues. The CDR3 here is CASSPRGGWDTEAFF. CDR3 DNA sequence: TGTGCCAGCTCCCCCAGGGGAGGGTGGGACACTGAAGCTTTCTTT.

The chain recombines TRBV11-3 with TRBJ2-5, with 11 bases lining up with TRBD2. The CDR3 runs to 16 residues. The germline gives CDR1 SGHNT, CDR2 YENEEA. Unmatched junction bases numbered 7, after V lost 5 bases and J lost 2 bases. The DNA of the CDR3 is TGTGCCAGCAGCGACGGGGGACTAGCGGCTCAAGAGACCCAGTACTTC. As protein: CASSDGGLAAQETQYF. The full variable domain, completed using reference TRBV11-3 and TRBJ2-5, is EAGVVQSPRYKIIEKKQPVAFWCNPISGHNTLYWYLQNLGQGPELLIRYENEEAVDDSQLPKDRFSAERLKGVDSTLKIQPAELGDSAVYLCASSDGGLAAQETQYFGPGTRLLVL.

In nucleotides, the CDR3 is TGTGCCAGCAGCTTAAGTCGATCTCACGGGCAGTATTTT. Encoded protein: CASSLSRSHGQYF. The V and J genes are TRBV7-9 and TRBJ2-3; D is unresolved. The V end was cut by 2 bases, the J end by 11 bases, with 14 bases between. Looked up from germline, CDR1 is SEHNR and CDR2 is FQNEAQ (reference sequence). CDR3 length: 13 amino acids.

The chain employs TRBV7-9 and TRBJ2-5, with 12 nucleotides matching TRBD2. Germline V lookup: CDR1 SEHNR, CDR2 FQNEAQ (reference sequence). With 5 bases clipped from V and 5 bases from J, the junction kept 9 bases outside the gene matches. The CDR3 spans 16 residues. The CDR3 sequence is CASSPRLAGAGETQYF. CDR3 bases: TGTGCCAGCAGCCCTCGACTAGCGGGGGCGGGGGAGACCCAGTACTTC.

The V gene is TRBV19, the J gene TRBJ2-1, with 7 bases lining up with TRBD1. CDR1 and CDR2 from the germline V gene are LNHDA and SQIVND (reference sequence). V dropped 3 bases and J dropped 6; count of bases not matched to a gene: 5. The CDR3 extends over 14 amino acids. CDR3: CASSITGAINEQFF. The DNA for the CDR3 is TGTGCCAGTAGTATCACAGGGGCCATCAATGAGCAGTTCTTC.

The rearrangement uses TRBV2 and TRBJ1-2, with TRBD1 matching over 8 bases. J was trimmed by 2 bases and V by 5 bases; bases with no gene match: 10. This CDR3 spans 16 amino acids. Germline V CDR1 and CDR2: SNHLY, FYNNEI. This CDR3 reads CASSLLRTGLNYGYTF. The CDR3, as DNA: TGTGCCAGCAGTTTACTAAGGACAGGGTTAAACTATGGCTACACCTTC.

This chain uses TRBV18 with TRBJ2-7; TRBD1 agrees at 7 bases. Germline CDR1 reads KGHSH; CDR2 reads LQKENI. The CDR3 runs 15 residues. The junction had 5 bases not matched to a gene; V was cut back by 0 bases and J by 3 bases. CDR3 in amino acids: CASSPPSGGSYEQYF. The CDR3 bases are TGTGCCAGCTCACCACCGTCAGGGGGTAGCTACGAGCAGTACTTC.

The V gene is TRBV29-1, the J gene TRBJ2-3; 8 nucleotides align to TRBD2. The CDR3 loop spans 16 amino acids. Germline CDR1 and CDR2: SQVTM and ANQGSEA. V was pared by 4 bases and J by 3 bases, with 12 bases of the junction left unmatched. In nucleotides, the CDR3 is TGCAGCGTTGTTCGGGCCTTAGCGGGAACGACAGATACGCAGTATTTT. Translating it yields CSVVRALAGTTDTQYF.

This chain connects TRBV24-1 to TRBJ2-1; 7 nucleotides agree with TRBD2. V lost 0 bases, J lost 4 bases, and 8 bases stayed unmatched. Germline V CDR1 and CDR2: KGHDR, SFDVKD. The CDR3 sequence is 17 residues long. In DNA form, the CDR3 reads TGTGCCACCAGTGATTTGTGGAGGGAGGGTTGTTACAATGAGCAGTTCTTC. Residues: CATSDLWREGCYNEQFF.

The chain has TRBV18 and TRBJ2-5, with D possibly TRBD1 on 5 matching bases. CDR3 length: 13 amino acids. Germline CDR1 KGHSH, CDR2 LQKENI. Trimming left V 1 base short and J 5 bases short, with 8 bases between. CDR3 coding DNA: TGTGCCAGCTCACCACTTGGGGCGGAGACCCAGTACTTC. It encodes CASSPLGAETQYF. The full variable domain, completed using reference TRBV18 and TRBJ2-5, is NAGVMQNPRHLVRRRGQEARLRCSPMKGHSHVYWYRQLPEEGLKFMVYLQKENIIDESGMPKERFSAEFPKEGPSILRIQQVVRGDSAAYFCASSPLGAETQYFGPGTRLLVL.

V and J are TRBV7-9 and TRBJ1-5, with 10 bases matching TRBD1. Trimming cost V 1 base and J 2 bases; bases outside gene matches: 5. Germline V gives CDR1 SEHNR, CDR2 FQNEAQ (reference sequence). This CDR3 is built from 17 residues. The CDR3 DNA is TGTGCCAGCAGCTTAGGGACAGGGGGTGGCGGCAATCAGCCCCAGCATTTT. Encoded protein: CASSLGTGGGGNQPQHF. The entire variable domain, with the rest obtained from reference TRBV7-9 and TRBJ1-5, is as follows: DTGVSQNPRHKITKRGQNVTFRCDPISEHNRLYWYRQTLGQGPEFLTYFQNEAQLEKSRLLSDRFSAERPKGSFSTLEIQRTEQGDSAMYLCASSLGTGGGGNQPQHFGDGTRLSIL.

In this sample, this clone turned up a few times. DNA of the CDR3: TGTGCCAGCAGCCGGCGGCCCGGGGTAGCTAATGAAAAACTGTTTTTT. It codes for CASSRRPGVANEKLFF. The chain carries TRBV28 and TRBJ1-4; D unclear. The CDR3 sequence is 16 residues long. Germline CDR1 is MDHEN and CDR2 is SYDVKM. Trimming stripped 6 bases from V and 3 bases from J, with 17 bases between. Looking up the rest from reference TRBV28 and TRBJ1-4 gives the full variable domain: DVKVTQSSRYLVKRTGEKVFLECVQDMDHENMFWYRQDPGLGLRLIYFSYDVKMKEKGDIPEGYSVSREKKERFSLILESASTNQTSMYLCASSRRPGVANEKLFFGSGTQLSVL.

This clone was seen a few times. The chain combines TRBV5-1 with TRBJ2-7; 12 nucleotides agree with TRBD2. The CDR3 extends over 15 amino acids. From germline, CDR1 is SGHRS and CDR2 YFSETQ. The trim removed 4 bases at V and 6 bases at J, leaving 8 bases unmatched. CDR3 DNA: TGCGCCAGCAGCCAGCGACTAGCGGGAGAGGGCGAGCAGTACGTC. Its translation is CASSQRLAGEGEQYV.

The gene calls are TRBV7-8 and TRBJ2-7; 11 bases agree with TRBD2. This CDR3 spans 15 amino acids. The trim removed 6 bases at V and 2 bases at J, leaving 6 bases unmatched. Germline CDR1 and CDR2: SGHVS and FQNEAQ. Written as DNA, the CDR3 is TGTGCCAGCAGTCCCATTAGCGGGGGGGCCTACGAGCAGTACTTC. Protein sequence: CASSPISGGAYEQYF.